This TCR beta chain was obtained from a study of blood T cell repertoires in COVID-19. Across the study: From T cells, B-cell-depleted T cells, or PBMCs came the material, which was cDNA or gDNA.

Original processing methods: Estimation of nucleated cell counts was performed using reference gene primer amplification. Method: immunoSEQ multiplex PCR; TCRdb's copy keeps in-frame clones and lacks some. From that table come the V and J calls and clone size; the DNA was used to work out D and trimming. This table holds 75,000 to 95,000 clones, about 90% found once. This clone was recorded once. Trimming shortened V by 2 bases and J by 4 bases, and 13 bases separated the two germline ends. The length of the CDR3 is 15 residues. CDR1 and CDR2 from the germline V gene are SNHLY and FYNNEI. The chain recombines TRBV2 with TRBJ2-3, with D possibly TRBD2 on 6 matching bases. Sequenced: peripheral blood. This clonotype was sampled from a man aged 50-59 years with active COVID-19. The CDR3 bases are TGTGCCAGCAGTGAACAGAGCAGCGGGCCAGATACGCAGTATTTT. Its translation is CASSEQSSGPDTQYF.